What follows are 4 T cell receptor beta chains derived from one specimen sequenced in a study of blood T cells in healthy people across ages. Sample-barcoded 5' priming and a J-beta primer mix drove a second PCR of 7 to 11 cycles. TCRdb reanalysed the 5' RACE reads using MiXCR and keeps one entry per CDR3 protein. The sample carries over 700,000 distinct CDR3 sequences, more than 20% recorded once. These same data were also listed under a study on T cells of mothers and their children.

Material for sequencing was blood. The receptors were gathered from a boy younger than 18 in good health.

The gene calls are TRBV7-3 and TRBJ2-5, with D possibly matching TRBD1 (6 bases). This CDR3 is 13 amino acids long. Germline V CDR1 and CDR2: SGHTA, FQGTGA. V lost 3 bases and J 4 bases, leaving 9 bases between the germline ends. The CDR3 region has the DNA TGTGCCAGCAGCTTCAACAGGGCAGAGACCCAGTACTTC. Amino acids: CASSFNRAETQYF.

This clonotype was picked up a small number of times. The CDR3 DNA follows: TGTGCCACCAGCAAAGCCCGTGACAGGGGCGAAAAACTGTTTTTT. Its translation: CATSKARDRGEKLFF. The chain recombines TRBV15 with TRBJ1-4; 8 bases match TRBD1. V lost 4 bases, J lost 8 bases, and 9 bases stayed unmatched. The CDR3 has 15 residues. Germline-derived CDR1 and CDR2 are LNHNV and YYDKDF (reference sequence).

In DNA form, the CDR3 reads TGTGCCAGCAGTTTATCCGGAGTTGTAGAGACCCAGTACTTC. Its protein is CASSLSGVVETQYF. The chain combines TRBV27 with TRBJ2-5; no clear D gene. The CDR3 runs to 14 residues. V dropped 0 bases and J dropped 4 bases, with 9 bases sitting between them. CDR1 and CDR2 from the germline V gene are MNHEY and SMNVEV (reference sequence).

Remarks on this clonotype: At one end the junction does not follow the germline gene, possibly because of a read error. The V call is TRBV7-2, the J call TRBJ2-2; TRBD2 is a possible D gene (5 bases). There are 14 residues in the CDR3. Per the germline V gene, CDR1 is SGHTA and CDR2 is FQGNSA. CDR3 sequence (DNA): TGTGCCAGCAGCTTAAACCCATTTATCGGGGAGCCGTTTTTT. This encodes CASSLNPFIGEPFF.